This TCR beta chain was captured in a study of human T cells and chemical hapten exposure. TCRdb redid the calling of the RACE reads with MiXCR, one entry per CDR3 protein. The table lists tens of thousands of distinct CDR3 sequences, about 3.5% of them singletons. Trimming removed 6 bases at V and 1 base at J, with 11 bases between. In germline, CDR1 is MNHEY, CDR2 SVGAGI. The CDR3 is 14 amino acids. This clonotype has a count of ten or more. Time point denoted: patch test 2, 6 weeks after DPC sensitization. Sample treatment: therapeutic diphenylcyclopropenone sensitization with weekly scalp DPC. The chain couples TRBV6-5 to TRBJ2-3, with D unclear. This TCR derives from a man aged 35 to 55 with alopecia areata. Some clones in this sample may be carry-over from other donors' samples. The sequenced sample was whole blood, obtained in connection with sensitization to the hapten diphenylcyclopropenone (DPC). The chain's CDR3 is CASSPSPGTDTQYF. CDR3 coding DNA: TGTGCCAGCAGCCCAAGTCCTGGCACAGATACGCAGTATTTT.